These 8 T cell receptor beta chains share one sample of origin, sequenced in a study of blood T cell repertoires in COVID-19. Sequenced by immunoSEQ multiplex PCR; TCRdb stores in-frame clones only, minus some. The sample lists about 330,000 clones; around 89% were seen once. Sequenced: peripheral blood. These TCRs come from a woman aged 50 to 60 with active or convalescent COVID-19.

The CDR3, as DNA: TGTGCCAGCAGCTTAACTGGCTCAGGGGGTAAAATATTGAACACTGAAGCTTTCTTT. Protein: CASSLTGSGGKILNTEAFF. The chain couples TRBV7-3 to TRBJ1-1; TRBD1 matches at 7 bases. V shed 0 bases, J shed 0 bases, and the junction held 13 bases outside the gene matches. CDR3 length: 19 residues. The germline CDR1 and CDR2 sequences are SGHTA and FQGTGA.

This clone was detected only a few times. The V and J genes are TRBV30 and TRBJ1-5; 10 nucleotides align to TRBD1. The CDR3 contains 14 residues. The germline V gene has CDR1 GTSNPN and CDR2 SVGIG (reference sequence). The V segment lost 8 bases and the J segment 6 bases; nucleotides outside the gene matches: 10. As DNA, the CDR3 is TGTGCCAGCAGTAGAGGACAGGGGGGTCAGCCCCAGCATTTT. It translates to CASSRGQGGQPQHF.

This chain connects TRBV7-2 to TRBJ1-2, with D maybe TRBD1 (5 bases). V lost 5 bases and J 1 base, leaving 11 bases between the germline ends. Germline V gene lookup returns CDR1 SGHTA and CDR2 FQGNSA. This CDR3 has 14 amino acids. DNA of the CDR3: TGTGCCAGCAGCCCTACAAGGGGTAACTATGGCTACACCTTC. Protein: CASSPTRGNYGYTF.

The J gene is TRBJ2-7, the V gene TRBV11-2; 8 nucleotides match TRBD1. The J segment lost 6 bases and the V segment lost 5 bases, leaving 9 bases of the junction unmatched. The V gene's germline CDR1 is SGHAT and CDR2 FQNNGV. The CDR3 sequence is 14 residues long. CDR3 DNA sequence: TGTGCCAGCAGCACACAAACAGGGGGGCGCGAGCAGTACTTC. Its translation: CASSTQTGGREQYF. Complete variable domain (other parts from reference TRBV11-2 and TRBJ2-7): EAGVAQSPRYKIIEKRQSVAFWCNPISGHATLYWYQQILGQGPKLLIQFQNNGVVDDSQLPKDRFSAERLKGVDSTLKIQPAKLEDSAVYLCASSTQTGGREQYFGPGTRLTVT.

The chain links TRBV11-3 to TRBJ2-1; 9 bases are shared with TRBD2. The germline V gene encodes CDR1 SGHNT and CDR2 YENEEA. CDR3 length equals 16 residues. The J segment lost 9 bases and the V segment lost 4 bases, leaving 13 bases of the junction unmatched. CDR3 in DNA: TGTGCCAGCAGCTCGCGAACTGGCGGGGGGGCGGTTGAGCAGTTCTTC. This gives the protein CASSSRTGGGAVEQFF.

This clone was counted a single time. CDR3 residues: CASSYSTQGPEAFF. The CDR3 DNA reads TGCGCCAGCAGCTATTCTACCCAGGGCCCTGAAGCTTTCTTT. The V and J genes are TRBV5-1 and TRBJ1-1; D is perhaps TRBD1 (5 bases). Per the germline V gene, CDR1 is SGHRS and CDR2 is YFSETQ. The CDR3 is made up of 14 amino acids. Trimming left V 3 bases short and J 6 bases short, with 15 bases between.

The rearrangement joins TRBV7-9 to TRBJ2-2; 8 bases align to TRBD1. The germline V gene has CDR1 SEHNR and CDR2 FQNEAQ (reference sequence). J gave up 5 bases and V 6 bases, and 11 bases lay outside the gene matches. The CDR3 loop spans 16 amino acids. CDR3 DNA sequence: TGTGCCAGCAGAGACAGGGGAGAGGGTTTAACCGGGGAGCTGTTTTTT. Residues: CASRDRGEGLTGELFF.

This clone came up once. CDR3 sequence reads: CATSNQGTEAFF. DNA of the CDR3: TGTGCCACCAGCAATCAGGGGACTGAAGCTTTCTTT. V is TRBV15 and J is TRBJ1-1, with D possibly matching TRBD1 (6 bases). Germline V gene lookup returns CDR1 LNHNV and CDR2 YYDKDF (reference sequence). The CDR3 extends over 12 amino acids. Trimming pared 4 bases from V and 5 bases from J, leaving 8 bases between.